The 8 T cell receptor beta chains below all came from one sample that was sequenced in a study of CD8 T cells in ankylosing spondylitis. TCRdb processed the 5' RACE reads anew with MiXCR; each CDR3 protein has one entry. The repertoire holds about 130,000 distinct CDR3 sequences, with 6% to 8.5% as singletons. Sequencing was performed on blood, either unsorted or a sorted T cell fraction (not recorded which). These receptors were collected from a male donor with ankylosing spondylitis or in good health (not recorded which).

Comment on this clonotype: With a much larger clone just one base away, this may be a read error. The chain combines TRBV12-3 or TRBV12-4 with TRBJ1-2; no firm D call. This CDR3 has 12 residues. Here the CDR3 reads CASSFGGYGYPF. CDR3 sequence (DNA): TGTGCCAGCAGTTTTGGAGGGTATGGCTACCCCTTC.

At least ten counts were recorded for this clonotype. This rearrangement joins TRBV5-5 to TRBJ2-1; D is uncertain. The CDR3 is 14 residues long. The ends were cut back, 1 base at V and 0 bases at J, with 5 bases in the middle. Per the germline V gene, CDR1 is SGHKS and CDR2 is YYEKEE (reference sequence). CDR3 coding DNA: TGTGCCAGCAGCTTGCAGATCTCCTACAATGAGCAGTTCTTC. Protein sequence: CASSLQISYNEQFF.

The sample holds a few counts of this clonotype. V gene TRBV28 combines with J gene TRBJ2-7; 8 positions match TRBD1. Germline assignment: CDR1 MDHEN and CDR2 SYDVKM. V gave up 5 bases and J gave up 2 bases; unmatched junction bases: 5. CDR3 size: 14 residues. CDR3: CASSLRGLTYEQYF. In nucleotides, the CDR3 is TGTGCCAGCAGTCTCAGGGGGCTAACCTACGAGCAGTACTTC.

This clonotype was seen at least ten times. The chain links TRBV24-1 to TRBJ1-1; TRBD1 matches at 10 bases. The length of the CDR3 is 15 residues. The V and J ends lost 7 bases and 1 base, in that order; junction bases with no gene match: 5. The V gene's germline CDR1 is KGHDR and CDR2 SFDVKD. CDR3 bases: TGTGCCACCAGCCGGACAGGGGGACCGAACACTGAAGCTTTCTTT. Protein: CATSRTGGPNTEAFF.

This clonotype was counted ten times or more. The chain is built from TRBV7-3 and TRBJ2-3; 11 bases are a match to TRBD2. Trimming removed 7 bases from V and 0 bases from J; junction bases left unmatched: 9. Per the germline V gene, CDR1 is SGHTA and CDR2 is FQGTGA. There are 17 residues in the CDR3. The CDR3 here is CASNQVAGGASTDTQYF. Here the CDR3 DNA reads TGTGCCAGCAATCAGGTAGCGGGGGGGGCCAGCACAGATACGCAGTATTTT.

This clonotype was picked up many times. CDR3 in DNA: TGCGCCAGCAGCTTGGAACTAGCGGGGGGGCCTGACGAGCAGTACTTC. Protein sequence: CASSLELAGGPDEQYF. The rearrangement joins TRBV5-1 to TRBJ2-7; 13 bases map to TRBD2. From germline, CDR1 is SGHRS and CDR2 YFSETQ. V shed 0 bases, J shed 5 bases, and the junction held 5 bases outside the gene matches. There are 16 residues in the CDR3.

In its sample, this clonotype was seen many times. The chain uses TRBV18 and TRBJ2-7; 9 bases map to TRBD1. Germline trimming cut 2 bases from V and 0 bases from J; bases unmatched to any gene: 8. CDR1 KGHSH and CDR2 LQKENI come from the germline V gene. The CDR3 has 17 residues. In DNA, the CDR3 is TGTGCCAGCTCACCAGGAATCGGGACAGGGAGCTCCTACGAGCAGTACTTC. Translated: CASSPGIGTGSSYEQYF.

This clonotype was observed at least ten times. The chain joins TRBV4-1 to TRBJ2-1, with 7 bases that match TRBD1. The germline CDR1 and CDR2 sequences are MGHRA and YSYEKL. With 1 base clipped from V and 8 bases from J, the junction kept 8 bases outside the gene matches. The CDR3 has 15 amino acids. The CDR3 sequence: CASSQGPSDRDEQFF. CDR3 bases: TGCGCCAGCAGCCAAGGACCATCTGACAGGGATGAGCAGTTCTTC.